The present entry profiles one T cell receptor (beta chain) with its context. Its antigen remains unidentified. At one end the junction does not follow the germline gene, possibly because of a read error. The germline V gene encodes CDR1 MNHEY and CDR2 SMNVEV (reference sequence). CDR3 size: 15 residues. The data belong to a study of circulating CD8 cells and anti-PD-1 response in melanoma. Background on the study: Seven of 13 melanoma patients received first-line anti-PD-1 therapy.

Study-level points and caveats: At M1, fewer than 8% of TRB clonotypes appeared in multiple subsets. The cohort mixed treatment-naive and previously treated patients.

TCR libraries were prepared from around 15 ng of total RNA with the QIAseq Immune Repertoire TCR panel. Each CDR3 protein gets one entry after TCRdb re-called the reads with MiXCR. The sample lists approximately 1,100 distinct CDR3 sequences; approximately 6% were seen once. Live CD3+CD8+TCRalphabeta+ cells were sorted into four subsets by PD-1 and/or TIGIT. This sequence was found in a human donor with melanoma. The sample consisted of CD8+ T cells from PBMCs, taken at baseline or after one month of anti-PD-1 therapy (not recorded which). This chain uses TRBV27 with TRBJ1-3; unclear D gene. CDR3 nucleotides: TGTGCCAGCAGTCTTTGGGAGCCCTCTGGAAACACCATATACTTT. Translated: CASSLWEPSGNTIYF.